This T cell receptor (beta chain) was identified in a study of T cells in Graves' hyperthyroidism and ophthalmopathy. Overall study results and limits: Ophthalmopathy could be told apart from stable hyperthyroidism with a 13 V-J model.

In its sample, this clonotype was seen many times. What it binds is unknown. V lost 8 bases to trimming and J lost 2 bases; unmatched junction nucleotides: 6. The CDR3 covers 15 residues. Per the germline V gene, CDR1 is SGHVS and CDR2 is FQNEAQ. Absence of ophthalmopathy progression within 18 months defined stable Graves' hyperthyroidism. It was uncontrolled infection, other autoimmune disease, pregnancy or lactation that excluded patients. Amplification yielded TCR beta CDR3 regions, with RNA transcripts as the source. TCR CDR3 underwent first-round RT-PCR with the HTBI primer set. TCRdb reanalysed the multiplex PCR reads using MiXCR and keeps one entry per CDR3 protein. The sample gives hundreds of thousands of distinct CDR3 sequences, 12% to 15% of which show up once; about 9.4% is in the top ten.

The sequenced sample consisted of blood. This receptor was taken from a woman younger than 30 with Graves' hyperthyroidism. The chain has TRBV7-8 and TRBJ2-2; 9 bases fit TRBD1. The CDR3 here is CASWRDRVNTGELFF. Here the CDR3 DNA reads TGTGCCAGCTGGAGGGACAGGGTTAACACCGGGGAGCTGTTTTTT.